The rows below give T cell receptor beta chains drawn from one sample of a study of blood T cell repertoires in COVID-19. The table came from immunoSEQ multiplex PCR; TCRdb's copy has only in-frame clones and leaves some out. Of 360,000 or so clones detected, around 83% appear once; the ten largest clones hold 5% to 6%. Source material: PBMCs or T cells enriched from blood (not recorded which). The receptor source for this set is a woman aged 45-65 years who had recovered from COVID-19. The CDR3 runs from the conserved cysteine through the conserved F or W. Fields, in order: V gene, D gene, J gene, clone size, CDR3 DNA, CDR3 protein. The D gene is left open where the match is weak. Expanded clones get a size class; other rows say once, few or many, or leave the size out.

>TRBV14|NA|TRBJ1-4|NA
TGTGCCAGCAGCTCGTGGACGGGACAAGAAAAACTGTTTTTT
CASSSWTGQEKLFF
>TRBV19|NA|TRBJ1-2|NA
TGTGCCAGTAGTATGGTCGGCCGAGACTTCTATGGCTACACCTTC
CASSMVGRDFYGYTF
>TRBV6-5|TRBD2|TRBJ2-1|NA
TGTGCCGGCCGACTAGCGGGGATCTACAATGAGCAGTTCTTC
CAGRLAGIYNEQFF
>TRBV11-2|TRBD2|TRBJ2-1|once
TGTGCCAGCAGCTTAGGAGAAGCGGGGGCGCAGTTCTTC
CASSLGEAGAQFF
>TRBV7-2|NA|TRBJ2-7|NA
TGTGCCAGCACCTTCCCCCAACAGGGACCCATTGAGCAGTACTTC
CASTFPQQGPIEQYF
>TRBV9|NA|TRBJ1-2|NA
TGTGCCAGCAGCGTAGCGGGTAGGGGTGGCTACACCTTC
CASSVAGRGGYTF
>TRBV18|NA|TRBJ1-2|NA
TGTGCCAGCTCACCCCCATTAGCTAACTATGGCTACACCTTC
CASSPPLANYGYTF
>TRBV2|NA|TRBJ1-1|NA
TGTGCCAGCAGTGAAAGGTGGGGGGGCGAAACTGAAGCTTTCTTT
CASSERWGGETEAFF
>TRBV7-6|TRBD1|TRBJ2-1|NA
TGTGCCAGCAGCTCCTTGACAGGGAAGAACAATGAGCAGTTCTTC
CASSSLTGKNNEQFF
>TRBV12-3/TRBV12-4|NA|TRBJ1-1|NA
TGTGCCAGCAGCCGAAGTCAGGGGTATGAAGCTTTCTTT
CASSRSQGYEAFF
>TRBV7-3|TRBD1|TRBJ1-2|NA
TGTGCCAGCAGCTCGGACAGGGGCGGCTACACCTTC
CASSSDRGGYTF
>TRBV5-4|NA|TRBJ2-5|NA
TGTGCCAGCAGCCTACCGGGACTCAAAGAGACCCAGTACTTC
CASSLPGLKETQYF
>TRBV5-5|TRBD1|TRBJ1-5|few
TGTGCCAGCAGCTTGGGGTTGGAGGGGGCTTCCTACAATCAGCCCCAGCATTTT
CASSLGLEGASYNQPQHF
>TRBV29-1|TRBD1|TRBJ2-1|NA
TGCAGCGTTCCGGGACAGGGTTACAATGAGCAGTTCTTC
CSVPGQGYNEQFF
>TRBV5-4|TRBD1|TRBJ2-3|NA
TGTGCCAGCAGAGGACCGGGACAGGGGCAAGATACGCAGTATTTT
CASRGPGQGQDTQYF
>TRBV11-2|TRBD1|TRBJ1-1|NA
TGTGCCAGCAGCTCGGGACAGTTAAAAACTGAAGCTTTCTTT
CASSSGQLKTEAFF
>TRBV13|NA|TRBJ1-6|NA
TGTGCCAGCAGCTTGGGATTCCGGGACTCCGGCTCCTATAATTCACCCCTCCACTTT
CASSLGFRDSGSYNSPLHF
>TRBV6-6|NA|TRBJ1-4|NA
TGTGCCAGCAGTTACTCCCAGGCAGGAACCGGAGAAAAACTGTTTTTT
CASSYSQAGTGEKLFF
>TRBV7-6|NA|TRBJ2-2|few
TGTGCCAGCAGCTCCCCGAGAGGAGCTACCACGAACACCGGGGAGCTGTTTTTT
CASSSPRGATTNTGELFF
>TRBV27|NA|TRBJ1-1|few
TGTGCCAGCAGTTTATTGCCAGGGGAGGCTTTCTTT
CASSLLPGEAFF
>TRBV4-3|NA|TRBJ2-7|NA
TGCGCCAGCAGCCAAGGTACAGGGAACGAGCAGTACTTC
CASSQGTGNEQYF
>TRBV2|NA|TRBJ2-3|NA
TGTGCCAGCAGTGTACTCCTAGCCGGAGATACGCAGTATTTT
CASSVLLAGDTQYF
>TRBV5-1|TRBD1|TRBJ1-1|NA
TGCGCCAGCAGCTTGGACAGGGGGAACACTGAAGCTTTCTTT
CASSLDRGNTEAFF
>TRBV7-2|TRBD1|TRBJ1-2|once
TGTGCCAGCAGCCCGGACAGGCTAAATGGCTACACCTTC
CASSPDRLNGYTF
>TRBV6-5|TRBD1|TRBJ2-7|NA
TGTGCCAGCAGCACCCGGGACAGCTCCTACGAGCAGTACTTC
CASSTRDSSYEQYF
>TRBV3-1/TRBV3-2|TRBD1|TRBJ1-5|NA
TGTGCCAGCAGCCAACGGGACAGGGGGCAGCCCCAGCATTTT
CASSQRDRGQPQHF
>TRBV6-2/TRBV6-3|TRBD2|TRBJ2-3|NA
TGTGCCAGCAGCCCAGCGGGAGCGGCAGATACGCAGTATTTT
CASSPAGAADTQYF
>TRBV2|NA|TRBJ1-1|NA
TGTGCCAGCAGTGCACAGACAGTCACGAACACTGAAGCTTTCTTT
CASSAQTVTNTEAFF
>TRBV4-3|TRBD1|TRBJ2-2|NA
TGCGCCAGCAGCCGCGGGCGGGGACAGGGACGGGGGGAGCTGTTTTTT
CASSRGRGQGRGELFF
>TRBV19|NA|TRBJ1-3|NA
TGTGCCAGTTCGAAAACAGTGACCTCTGGAAACACCATATATTTT
CASSKTVTSGNTIYF
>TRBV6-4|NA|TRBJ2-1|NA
TGTGCCAGCAGTGCTGAGGGACTTGTCACCGTCAATGAGCAGTTCTTC
CASSAEGLVTVNEQFF
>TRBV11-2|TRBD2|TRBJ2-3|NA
TGTGCCAGCAGCTTCGCCGGGACTAGGGAAGATACGCAGTATTTT
CASSFAGTREDTQYF
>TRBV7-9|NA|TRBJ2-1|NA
TGTGCCAGCAGCTCCGAACTAGCTCCCTCCTACAATGAGCAGTTCTTC
CASSSELAPSYNEQFF
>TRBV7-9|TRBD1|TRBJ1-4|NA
TGTGCCAGCAGCTCCGGGACAGGGGTTGCGGAAAAACTGTTTTTT
CASSSGTGVAEKLFF
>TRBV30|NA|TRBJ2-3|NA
TGTGCCTGGAGTGTTGGCAGGGGGGCAGATACGCAGTATTTT
CAWSVGRGADTQYF
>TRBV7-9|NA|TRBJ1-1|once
TGTGCCAGCAGCTTTAGAGGGGGTGACACTGAAGCTTTCTTT
CASSFRGGDTEAFF
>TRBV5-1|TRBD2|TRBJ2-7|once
TGCGCCAGCAGCTCCCCCCGAGGGACTAGCGGGAGGAGCTCCTACGAGCAGTACTTC
CASSSPRGTSGRSSYEQYF
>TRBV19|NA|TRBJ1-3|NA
TGTGCCAGCGGAGCGGGGAGGATGGGAAACACCATATATTTT
CASGAGRMGNTIYF
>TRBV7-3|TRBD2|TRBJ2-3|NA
TGTGCCAGCAGCTTAAACGGGGGGGCCCCAGATACGCAGTATTTT
CASSLNGGAPDTQYF
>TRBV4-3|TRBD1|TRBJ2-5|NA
TGCGCCAGCAGCCCAGGTGTTGGACAGGGGCAAGAGACCCAGTACTTC
CASSPGVGQGQETQYF
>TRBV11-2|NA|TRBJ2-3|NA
TGTGCCAGCAGCTACGGACACGTAGACGATACGCAGTATTTT
CASSYGHVDDTQYF
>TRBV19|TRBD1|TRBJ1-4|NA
TGTGCCAGTGGGGTAGATTTGACAGGGGGCATTGAAAAACTGTTTTTT
CASGVDLTGGIEKLFF
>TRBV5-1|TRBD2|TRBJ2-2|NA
TGCGCCAGCAGCTTGATACCCAGCGGGGGGGTTGCCGGGGAGCTGTTTTTT
CASSLIPSGGVAGELFF
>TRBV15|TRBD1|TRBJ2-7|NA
TGTGCCACCGCACGAGGTATAGGACAGGGGGACAACGAGCAGTACTTC
CATARGIGQGDNEQYF
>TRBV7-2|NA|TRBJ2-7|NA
TGTGCCAGCAGCTTAGCGACAACCTACGAGCAGTACTTC
CASSLATTYEQYF
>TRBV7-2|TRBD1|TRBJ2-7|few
TGTGCCAGCAGCTTTGAAGGGGGCACCTCCTACGAGCAGTACTTC
CASSFEGGTSYEQYF
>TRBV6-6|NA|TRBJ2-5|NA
TGTGCCAGCAGGGAAGGGGGACGCTCGAAGACCCAGTACTTC
CASREGGRSKTQYF
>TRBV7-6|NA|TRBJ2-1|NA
TGTGCCAGCAGCTTAGCGGCGGAGAGCTCCTACAATGAGCAGTTCTTC
CASSLAAESSYNEQFF
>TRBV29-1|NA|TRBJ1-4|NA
TGCAGCGTTTTGTGGGCGCCCGGTGAAAAACTGTTTTTT
CSVLWAPGEKLFF
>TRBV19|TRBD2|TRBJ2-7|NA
TGTGCCAGTAGTACCTTAGCGGGGGGGCCTCCCGAGCAGTACTTC
CASSTLAGGPPEQYF
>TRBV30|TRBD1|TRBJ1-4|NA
TGTGCCTGGAGTCCGGGACAGGGATTGTCTGAAAAACTGTTTTTT
CAWSPGQGLSEKLFF
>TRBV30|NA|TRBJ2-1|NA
TGTGCCTGGACAGGCTACAATGAGCAGTTCTTC
CAWTGYNEQFF
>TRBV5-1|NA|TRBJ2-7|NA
TGCGCCAGCAGCCCTCACCCTTCCCTACATCAGGGATCCTACGAGCAGTACTTC
CASSPHPSLHQGSYEQYF
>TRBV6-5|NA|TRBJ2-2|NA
TGTGCGTGCCGAGATGCCACGAACACCGGGGAGCTGTTTTTT
CACRDATNTGELFF
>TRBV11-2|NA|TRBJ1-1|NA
TGTGCCAGCAGCTTAGATCTTACAGCCACTGAAGCTTTCTTT
CASSLDLTATEAFF